The 2 T cell receptor beta chains below all came from one sample that was sequenced in a study of tumor and adjacent non-tumor tissue in lung cancer. A modified ARM-PCR protocol with three rounds of nested PCR amplified TCRbeta. MiXCR, applied by TCRdb to the multiplex PCR reads, yields one record per CDR3 protein. The sample carries about 67,000 distinct CDR3 sequences, around 76% recorded once. No cell sorting was done before RNA was extracted from the tissue. Distant lung tissue was collected more than 3 cm away from the tumor edge. Sample: distant non-tumor lung tissue. The origin of the receptors is a man in his 60s with non-small cell lung cancer.

Details on this clonotype: A junction boundary mismatches the germline segment, possibly from a read error. The chain carries TRBV4-2 and TRBJ1-5; no reliable D call. Germline values: CDR1 LGHNA, CDR2 YNFKEQ. This CDR3 comprises 15 residues. The DNA of the CDR3 is TGTGCCGGCAGCCAGACCGGAGCAGGCAAGCAGCCCCAGCATTTT. As protein: CAGSQTGAGKQPQHF.

Remarks on this clonotype: The junction departs from the called germline gene at one end, perhaps through a read error. This chain connects TRBV12-3 or TRBV12-4 to TRBJ2-7, with 9 bases lining up with TRBD1. The CDR3 extends over 14 amino acids. The CDR3 DNA follows: TGTACCAGCAGTCCCGAGACAGGGGGTCTCGAACAGTACTTC. Its translation is CTSSPETGGLEQYF.